This note documents a single T cell receptor (beta chain) sequence. The entry originates in a study of blood T cell repertoires in COVID-19. Study processing details: From reference gene primer amplification, estimates of nucleated cell counts were derived. Clones were read by immunoSEQ multiplex PCR, and TCRdb kept only the in-frame ones, dropping some. V and J calls and clone size are copied from that table; D and trimming were computed from the DNA. The table shows 200,000 to 300,000 clones, with approximately 89% occurring only once. The CDR3 spans 17 residues. The germline gives CDR1 MNHEY, CDR2 SVGEGT. V was trimmed by 2 bases and J by 1 base, leaving 17 bases between them.

The receptor was derived from an older woman who had recovered from COVID-19. The V and J genes are TRBV6-2 or TRBV6-3 and TRBJ2-5, with D perhaps TRBD1 (5 bases). Sequenced sample: peripheral blood. CDR3 in DNA: TGTGCCAGCAGTTACACACCAGGGCGTGGGGCCCAAGAGACCCAGTACTTC. Amino acid sequence: CASSYTPGRGAQETQYF.